Each of the 5 T cell receptor beta chains below was sequenced from the same sample in a study of cytomegalovirus exposure and HLA in healthy donors (dated by TCRdb to 2017 to 2019). Libraries were constructed by the immunoSEQ multiplex PCR assay. The multiplex PCR relied on a mix of 60 forward primers for TCR Vbeta segments and 13 reverse primers for TCR Jbeta segments. TCRdb's version of the immuneACCESS table is confined to in-frame rearrangements and falls short of the full clone set. An unresolved V gene accounts for under half of the shortfall where checked; the remainder is of unknown origin. Across this sample there are more than 85,000 clones, with 76% seen only once. Of the sample, around 8.4% is held by the ten largest clones. Specimen: PBMCs. The source is a man aged 40-49 years in good health and CMV-seropositive.

The V gene is TRBV18, the J gene TRBJ2-5; D is unresolved. CDR1 is KGHSH, CDR2 LQKENI, per germline. Deletions cut 5 bases from V and 4 bases from J, with 14 bases between. The CDR3 sequence is 14 residues long. CDR3 nucleotides: TGTGCCAGCTCAGTCTCCGTGTCGGGAGAGACCCAGTACTTC. This sequence encodes CASSVSVSGETQYF. Full variable domain (rest looked up from reference TRBV18 and TRBJ2-5): NAGVMQNPRHLVRRRGQEARLRCSPMKGHSHVYWYRQLPEEGLKFMVYLQKENIIDESGMPKERFSAEFPKEGPSILRIQQVVRGDSAAYFCASSVSVSGETQYFGPGTRLLVL.

The chain links TRBV30 to TRBJ2-1; TRBD2 might be the D (6 bases). Per germline, CDR1 GTSNPN and CDR2 SVGIG (reference sequence). With 3 bases removed from V and 6 bases from J, the gap between germline ends came to 15 bases. The CDR3 is 14 amino acids. CDR3 DNA: TGTGCCTGGAGAGGGACGAGGACTATCAATGAGCAGTTCTTC. Amino acid sequence: CAWRGTRTINEQFF.

J is TRBJ1-1 and V is TRBV10-3; 9 bases align to TRBD1. The trim removed 1 base at V and 0 bases at J, leaving 6 bases unmatched. The length of the CDR3 is 17 residues. The germline V gene encodes CDR1 ENHRY and CDR2 SYGVKD. CDR3 sequence reads: CAISEFGTGIMNTEAFF. The DNA of the CDR3 is TGTGCCATCAGTGAGTTTGGGACAGGGATAATGAACACTGAAGCTTTCTTT.

This clone occurred a few times. CDR3 sequence reads: CASSSWDMNYGYTF. Written as DNA, the CDR3 is TGTGCCAGCAGCTCCTGGGACATGAACTATGGCTACACCTTC. The V call is TRBV5-6, the J call TRBJ1-2; a possible D gene is TRBD1 (6 bases). Trimming removed 3 bases at V and 2 bases at J, with 11 bases between. The CDR3 covers 14 residues. Germline CDR1 is SGHDT and CDR2 is YYEEEE.

The chain uses TRBV5-5 and TRBJ2-1, with 8 bases identical to TRBD2. CDR1 and CDR2 (germline): SGHKS, YYEKEE (reference sequence). The CDR3 contains 13 residues. With 5 bases clipped from V and 3 bases from J, the junction kept 1 base outside the gene matches. The CDR3 DNA reads TGTGCCAGCAGTAGCGGGATCTACAATGAGCAGTTCTTC. Translation gives CASSSGIYNEQFF.